This T cell receptor beta chain appears in the sequencing data of a study of T-cell reconstitution after alpha-beta-depleted transplantation in children. TCRbeta library preparation incorporated unique molecular identifiers. TCRdb analysed the PCR reads with MiXCR anew, one entry per CDR3 protein. The sample yields about 58,000 distinct CDR3 sequences, 35% to 55% seen once. This clonotype was observed a few times. The CDR3 has 16 amino acids. Between the trimmed V and J ends, which lost 4 bases and 9 bases, there was a span of 22 bases. Germline CDR1 reads LGHDT; CDR2 reads YNNKEL (reference sequence).

Material: PBMCs, mostly from graft donor cells, obtained 360 days after TCRalphabeta/CD19-depleted stem cell transplant. The TCR sequence derives from a male patient younger than 18 who had a stem cell transplant for acute lymphoblastic leukemia, so the T cells may come from the graft donor. The V and J genes are TRBV3-1 and TRBJ2-1; D assignment may be TRBD1 or TRBD2 (5 bases each). The CDR3 region is CASSRFTTGRYGEQFF. CDR3 nucleotide sequence: TGTGCCAGCAGCCGTTTCACCACGGGACGGTACGGTGAGCAGTTCTTC.